Below are 2 T cell receptor beta chains sequenced from a single sample in a study of T cell responses to AZD1222 COVID-19 vaccine (dated by TCRdb to 2020 to 2023). The meaning of the sample's time point label: baseline before first vaccination. The treatment or condition label here, explained by the study, means: meningococcal conjugate vaccine given as trial control. The method was the immunoSEQ multiplex PCR assay. This immuneACCESS table, as held by TCRdb, lists in-frame sequences with V and J called but not all clones. Of the missing ones, under half trace to an unresolved V gene in checked studies; the others have no known cause. The sample data list 200,000 to 250,000 clones, and about 92% of these were observed just once. The top ten clonotypes cover roughly 1% of the sample. The specimen comprised peripheral blood, sampled on day 0 of MenACWY control vaccination. These receptors originate from an adult in good health.

V gene TRBV3-1 (or the pseudogene TRBV3-2) combines with J gene TRBJ1-1; D possibly corresponds to TRBD1 (6 bases). CDR3 length: 13 residues. Deletions cut 6 bases from V and 5 bases from J, with 13 bases between. Germline V CDR1 and CDR2: LGHDT, YNNKEL (reference sequence). CDR3 nucleotide sequence: TGTGCCAGCAGATACGCTCAGGGGACTGAAGCTTTCTTT. It codes for CASRYAQGTEAFF.

V is TRBV30 and J is TRBJ1-5; maybe TRBD1 (5 bases). This CDR3 has 14 residues. Germline values: CDR1 GTSNPN, CDR2 SVGIG (reference sequence). Trimming left V 0 bases short and J 4 bases short, with 10 bases between. The CDR3 nucleotides read TGTGCCTGGAGTGTAGACAGCCCAAATCAGCCCCAGCATTTT. Protein: CAWSVDSPNQPQHF.